The clone carrying this T cell receptor (beta chain) has only one observation. What it binds is not known. Germline values: CDR1 SNHLY, CDR2 FYNNEI. V lost 6 bases, J lost 10 bases, and 10 bases lay in between. The CDR3 is 12 residues long. This entry comes from a study of cytomegalovirus exposure and HLA in healthy donors. Study as a whole: Earlier, 95 million to 130 million unique TCR beta sequences were recovered from around 190 million T cells by an analysis. Study results and limitations: Later on, an analysis tied 15,000 to 20,000 TCR beta sequences to HLA alleles at 0.05 false discovery rate. Reportedly, diagnosis of cytomegalovirus status by the classifier showed high specificity and sensitivity. A few chains linked to CMV were shown in vitro to be specific for CMV antigens.

It was with 60 Vbeta and 13 Jbeta primers that the PCR ran. Sequenced by immunoSEQ multiplex PCR; TCRdb stores in-frame clones only, minus some. Of 150,000 or so clones detected, approximately 81% appear once; the ten largest clones hold 1.5% to 2%. J is TRBJ1-6 and V is TRBV2; D ambiguous. This clonotype originated in a man between 18 and 29 years old in good health and CMV-seronegative. Material for sequencing was PBMCs. In nucleotides, the CDR3 is TGTGCCAGCAGCGTCCTACGATCACCCCTCCACTTT. Its protein product is CASSVLRSPLHF. Based on the CDR3 plus reference TRBV2 and TRBJ1-6, the full variable domain is EPEVTQTPSHQVTQMGQEVILRCVPISNHLYFYWYRQILGQKVEFLVSFYNNEISEKSEIFDDQFSVERPDGSNFTLKIRSTKLEDSAMYFCASSVLRSPLHFGNGTRLTVT.